This T cell receptor (beta chain) was observed in a study of neurological immune-mediated disorders. The output of every sequencing run exceeded 170 million TCR-beta sequences, derived from 15-18 subjects. TCRdb re-called the 5' RACE reads with MiXCR, one entry per CDR3 protein. The sample lists 25,000 to 35,000 distinct CDR3 sequences, roughly 1.6% occurring once. The germline V and J ends were trimmed by 0 bases and 10 bases, with 6 bases remaining between them. The CDR3 has 11 amino acids. Germline values: CDR1 MNHNY, CDR2 SVGAGI (reference sequence). This clonotype was observed at least ten times.

The sequence came from a woman aged 30 to 39 with multiple sclerosis. Sequencing input: PBMCs. The genes are TRBV6-6 and TRBJ1-1; D gene ambiguous. CDR3 coding DNA: TGTGCCAGCAGTTACTCCCTTGGAGCTTTCTTT. It is translated as CASSYSLGAFF.